One and the same sample provided the 2 T cell receptor beta chains below, sequenced in a study of shared clonotypes between healthy human individuals. The naive CD8 fraction comprised CD45RO-negative cells positively selected for CCR7 and excluded terminally differentiated effector memory CD45RA+ cells. The assay was immunoSEQ multiplex PCR, and TCRdb's table has in-frame clones only and misses some. The sample consists of around 2,100,000 clones, about 95% of them appearing once. The sequenced sample was naive CD8+ T cells sorted from blood. The receptors shown here come from a man aged 18 to 30 in good health.

The gene calls are TRBV29-1 and TRBJ2-1; a weak D match, TRBD1 (5 bases). CDR1 and CDR2 from the germline V gene are SQVTM and ANQGSEA. Trimming took off 7 bases at V and 0 bases at J, with 10 bases between the two ends. The CDR3 is 13 residues long. CDR3 sequence: CSGQYASYNEQFF. CDR3 sequence (DNA): TGCAGCGGACAGTACGCCTCCTACAATGAGCAGTTCTTC.

The chain combines TRBV9 with TRBJ2-2; 7 bases match TRBD1. The germline CDR1 and CDR2 sequences are SGDLS and YYNGEE. Losses at the gene ends were 2 bases for V and 3 bases for J; bases not matched to a gene: 7. The CDR3 has 16 residues. The CDR3 DNA sequence: TGTGCCAGCAGCGTGGGGTACAGGGGCGACACCGGGGAGCTGTTTTTT. Amino acid sequence: CASSVGYRGDTGELFF.